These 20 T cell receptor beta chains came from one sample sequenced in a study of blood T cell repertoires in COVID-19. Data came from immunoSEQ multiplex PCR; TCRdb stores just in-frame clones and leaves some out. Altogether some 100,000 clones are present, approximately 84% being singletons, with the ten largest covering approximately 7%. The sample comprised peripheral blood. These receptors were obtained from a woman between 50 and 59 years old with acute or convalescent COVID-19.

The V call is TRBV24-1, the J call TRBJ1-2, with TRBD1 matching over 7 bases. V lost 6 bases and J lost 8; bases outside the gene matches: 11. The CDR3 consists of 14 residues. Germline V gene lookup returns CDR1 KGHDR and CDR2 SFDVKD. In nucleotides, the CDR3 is TGTGCCACCAGTCGACAGGGTAGCGGGGAAGGCTACACCTTC. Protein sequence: CATSRQGSGEGYTF.

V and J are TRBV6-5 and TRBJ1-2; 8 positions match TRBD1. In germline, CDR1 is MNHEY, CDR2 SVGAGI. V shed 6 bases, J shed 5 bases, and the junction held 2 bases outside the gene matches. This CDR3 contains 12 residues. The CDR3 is CASRTGDYGYTF. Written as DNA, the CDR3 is TGTGCCAGCAGGACAGGGGATTATGGCTACACCTTC.

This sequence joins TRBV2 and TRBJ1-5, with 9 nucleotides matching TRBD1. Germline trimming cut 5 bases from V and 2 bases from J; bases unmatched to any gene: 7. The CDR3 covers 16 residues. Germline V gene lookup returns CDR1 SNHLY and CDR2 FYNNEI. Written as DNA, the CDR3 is TGTGCCAGCAGTCCGGGACAGGGTGGGGGCAATCAGCCCCAGCATTTT. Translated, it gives CASSPGQGGGNQPQHF.

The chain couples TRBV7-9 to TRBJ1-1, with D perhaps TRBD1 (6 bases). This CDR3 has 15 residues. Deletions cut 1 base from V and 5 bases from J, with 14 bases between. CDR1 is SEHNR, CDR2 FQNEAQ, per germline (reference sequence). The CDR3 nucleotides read TGTGCCAGCAGCTTAGACGGGGGGCGAGGGACTGAAGCTTTCTTT. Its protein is CASSLDGGRGTEAFF.

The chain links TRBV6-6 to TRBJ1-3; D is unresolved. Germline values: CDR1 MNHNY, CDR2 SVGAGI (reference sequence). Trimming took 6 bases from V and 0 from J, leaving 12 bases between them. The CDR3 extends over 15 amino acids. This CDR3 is CASSSRLGSGNTIYF. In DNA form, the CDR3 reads TGTGCCAGCAGCTCACGACTGGGCTCTGGAAACACCATATATTTT.

The CDR3 nucleotides read TGCGCCAGCAGCTTGGCCGAGAGTGAAAAACTGTTTTTT. It encodes CASSLAESEKLFF. The chain employs TRBV5-1 and TRBJ1-4; D remains unclear. Germline V CDR1 and CDR2: SGHRS, YFSETQ. This CDR3 comprises 13 residues. Trimming took off 0 bases at V and 7 bases at J, with 7 bases between the two ends.

CDR3 sequence reads: CAWTRGSHYGYTF. Written as DNA, the CDR3 is TGTGCCTGGACAAGGGGTTCCCACTATGGCTACACCTTC. This chain connects TRBV30 to TRBJ1-2; possible D gene TRBD1, 5 bases. The V and J ends lost 4 bases and 3 bases respectively, with 12 bases between them. Germline V CDR1 and CDR2: GTSNPN, SVGIG (reference sequence). This CDR3 contains 13 residues.

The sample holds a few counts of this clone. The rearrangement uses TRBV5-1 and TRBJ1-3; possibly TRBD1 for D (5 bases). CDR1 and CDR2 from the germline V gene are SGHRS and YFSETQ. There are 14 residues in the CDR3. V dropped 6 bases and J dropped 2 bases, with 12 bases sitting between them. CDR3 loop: CASKAGNAGNTIYF. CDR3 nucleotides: TGCGCCAGCAAGGCAGGGAATGCTGGAAACACCATATATTTT.

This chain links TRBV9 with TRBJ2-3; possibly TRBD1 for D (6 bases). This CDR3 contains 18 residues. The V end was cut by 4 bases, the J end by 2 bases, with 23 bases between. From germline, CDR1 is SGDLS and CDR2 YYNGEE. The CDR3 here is CASSITWDTNPLTDTQYF. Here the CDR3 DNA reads TGTGCCAGCAGCATTACCTGGGACACCAATCCCCTCACAGATACGCAGTATTTT. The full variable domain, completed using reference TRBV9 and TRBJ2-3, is DSGVTQTPKHLITATGQRVTLRCSPRSGDLSVYWYQQSLDQGLQFLIQYYNGEERAKGNILERFSAQQFPDLHSELNLSSLELGDSALYFCASSITWDTNPLTDTQYFGPGTRLTVL.

The CDR3 DNA follows: TGTGCCACCAGCAGAGGCAGGAACACCGGGGAGCTGTTTTTT. Amino acids: CATSRGRNTGELFF. The V call is TRBV15, the J call TRBJ2-2; D is unresolved. CDR1 is LNHNV and CDR2 is YYDKDF in the germline V gene (reference sequence). The CDR3 extends over 14 amino acids. The V gene lost 1 base and the J gene lost 1 base, with 4 bases spanning the gap.

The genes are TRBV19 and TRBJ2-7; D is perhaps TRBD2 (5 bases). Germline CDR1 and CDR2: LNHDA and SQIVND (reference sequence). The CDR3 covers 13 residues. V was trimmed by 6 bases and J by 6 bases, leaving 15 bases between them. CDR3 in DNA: TGTGCCAGTAGAGGGAACCTTCGGGGCGAGCAGTACTTC. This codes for CASRGNLRGEQYF.

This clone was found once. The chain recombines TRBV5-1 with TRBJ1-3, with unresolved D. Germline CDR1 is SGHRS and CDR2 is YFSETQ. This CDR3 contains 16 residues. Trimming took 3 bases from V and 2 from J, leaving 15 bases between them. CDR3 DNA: TGCGCCAGCAGCTATAAGGACTTTCCCACTGGAAACACCATATATTTT. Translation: CASSYKDFPTGNTIYF. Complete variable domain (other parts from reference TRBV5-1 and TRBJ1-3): KAGVTQTPRYLIKTRGQQVTLSCSPISGHRSVSWYQQTPGQGLQFLFEYFSETQRNKGNFPGRFSGRQFSNSRSEMNVSTLELGDSALYLCASSYKDFPTGNTIYFGEGSWLTVV.

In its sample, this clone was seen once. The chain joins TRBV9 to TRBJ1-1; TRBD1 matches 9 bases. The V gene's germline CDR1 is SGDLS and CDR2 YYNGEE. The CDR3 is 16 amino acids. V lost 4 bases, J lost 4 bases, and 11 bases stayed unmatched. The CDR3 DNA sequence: TGTGCCAGCAGCCCCCCCGGGACAGGGTGGAGCACTGAAGCTTTCTTT. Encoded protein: CASSPPGTGWSTEAFF. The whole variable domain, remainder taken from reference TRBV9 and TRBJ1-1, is DSGVTQTPKHLITATGQRVTLRCSPRSGDLSVYWYQQSLDQGLQFLIQYYNGEERAKGNILERFSAQQFPDLHSELNLSSLELGDSALYFCASSPPGTGWSTEAFFGQGTRLTVV.

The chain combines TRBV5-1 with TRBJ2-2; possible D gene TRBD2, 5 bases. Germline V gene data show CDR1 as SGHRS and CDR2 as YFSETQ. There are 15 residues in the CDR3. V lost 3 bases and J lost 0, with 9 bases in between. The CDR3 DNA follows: TGCGCCAGCAGCTGGGGAGCGGCGAACACCGGGGAGCTGTTTTTT. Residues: CASSWGAANTGELFF. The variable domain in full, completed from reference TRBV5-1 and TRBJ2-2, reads KAGVTQTPRYLIKTRGQQVTLSCSPISGHRSVSWYQQTPGQGLQFLFEYFSETQRNKGNFPGRFSGRQFSNSRSEMNVSTLELGDSALYLCASSWGAANTGELFFGEGSRLTVL.

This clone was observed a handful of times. CDR3 bases: TGTGCCAGCTCCCCCTTCGCGGCCCCTAGCAATCAGCCCCAGCATTTT. Its protein product is CASSPFAAPSNQPQHF. This rearrangement joins TRBV18 to TRBJ1-5; D remains ambiguous. Trimming cost V 6 bases and J 0 bases, with 15 bases left between them. Germline V gene sequence: CDR1 KGHSH, CDR2 LQKENI. There are 16 residues in the CDR3.

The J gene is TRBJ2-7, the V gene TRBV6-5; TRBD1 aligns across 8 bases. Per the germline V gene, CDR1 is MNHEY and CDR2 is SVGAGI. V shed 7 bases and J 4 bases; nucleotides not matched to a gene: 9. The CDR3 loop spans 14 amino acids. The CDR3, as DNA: TGTGCCAGCACTATAGACAGGGGTGGGTACGAGCAGTACTTC. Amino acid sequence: CASTIDRGGYEQYF.

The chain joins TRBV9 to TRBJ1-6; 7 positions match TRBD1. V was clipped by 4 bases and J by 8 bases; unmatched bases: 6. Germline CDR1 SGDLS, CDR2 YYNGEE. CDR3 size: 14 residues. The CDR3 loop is CASSPRQGDSPLHF. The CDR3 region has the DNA TGTGCCAGCAGCCCTCGACAGGGAGATTCACCCCTCCACTTT.

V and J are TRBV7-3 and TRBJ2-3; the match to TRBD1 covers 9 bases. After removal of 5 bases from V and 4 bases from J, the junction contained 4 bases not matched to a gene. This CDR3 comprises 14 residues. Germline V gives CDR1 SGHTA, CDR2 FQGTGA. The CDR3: CASSLGQGPDTQYF. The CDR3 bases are TGTGCCAGCAGCCTGGGACAGGGCCCAGATACGCAGTATTTT.

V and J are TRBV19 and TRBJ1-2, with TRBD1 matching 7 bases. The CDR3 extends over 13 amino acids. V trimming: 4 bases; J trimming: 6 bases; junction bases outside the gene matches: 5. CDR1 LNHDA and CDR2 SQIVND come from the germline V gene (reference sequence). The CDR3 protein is CASSRQGVNGYTF. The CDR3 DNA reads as TGTGCCAGTAGTAGACAGGGAGTGAATGGCTACACCTTC.

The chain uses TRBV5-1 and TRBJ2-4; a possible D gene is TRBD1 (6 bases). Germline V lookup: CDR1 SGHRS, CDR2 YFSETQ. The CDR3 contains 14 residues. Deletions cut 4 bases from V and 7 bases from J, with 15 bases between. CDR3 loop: CASSRDRPENIQYF. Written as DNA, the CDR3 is TGCGCCAGCAGCCGTGACAGGCCGGAGAACATTCAGTACTTC.